One and the same sample provided the 9 T cell receptor beta chains below, sequenced in a study of shared clonotypes between healthy human individuals. Sequencing used immunoSEQ multiplex PCR; TCRdb keeps in-frame clones, though not all of them. The data show 950,000 to 1,300,000 clones, with roughly 75% seen just once and nearly 1.5% held by the top ten. The sample was memory CD4+ T cells sorted from blood. Subset noted: CD45RA-negative fraction. Receptor source: a man aged 18 to 35 in good health.

This chain uses TRBV19 with TRBJ1-2, with TRBD1 matching over 7 bases. The V gene end was trimmed by 10 bases and the J gene end by 2 bases; junction bases not matched to a gene: 4. CDR1 is LNHDA and CDR2 is SQIVND in the germline V gene (reference sequence). This CDR3 region has 12 residues. CDR3 nucleotides: TGTGCCACCAGGGGGGGAAACTATGGCTACACCTTC. As protein: CATRGGNYGYTF.

The chain employs TRBV6-8 and TRBJ1-5, with no clear D. The CDR3 totals 12 residues. V was pared by 6 bases and J by 6 bases, with 9 bases between. Looked up from germline, CDR1 is MNHGY and CDR2 is SAAAGT. Written as DNA, the CDR3 is TGTGCCAGCAGCCGCCCGGGTCAGCCCCAGCATTTT. Amino acids: CASSRPGQPQHF.

The chain has TRBV2 and TRBJ2-7; 8 bases align to TRBD2. Germline assignment: CDR1 SNHLY and CDR2 FYNNEI. The CDR3 is 13 amino acids. The trim removed 10 bases at V and 2 bases at J, leaving 7 bases unmatched. CDR3 amino acids: CATSLAAPYEQYF. CDR3 DNA: TGTGCCACTTCACTAGCGGCGCCCTACGAGCAGTACTTC.

The gene calls are TRBV7-2 and TRBJ2-7, with D unresolved. Germline V gene lookup returns CDR1 SGHTA and CDR2 FQGNSA. The CDR3 covers 14 residues. The V and J ends lost 1 base and 0 bases respectively, with 7 bases between them. CDR3 bases: TGTGCCAGCAGCTTAGGGCTATACTCCTACGAGCAGTACTTC. The encoded protein is CASSLGLYSYEQYF.

The V gene is TRBV10-1, the J gene TRBJ2-1; a weak D match, TRBD1 (6 bases). The CDR3 consists of 16 residues. The V gene's germline CDR1 is WNHNN and CDR2 SYGVQD (reference sequence). Trimming left V 9 bases short and J 5 bases short, with 23 bases between. The CDR3 region has the DNA TGCGCCAGTGGGACCTGGGGGCGGGCCCCCAACAATGAGCAGTTCTTC. Protein product: CASGTWGRAPNNEQFF.

A note on this clone: The same CDR3 also results from other DNA sequences found in this sample. This chain connects TRBV30 to TRBJ1-4; D unclear. Trimming removed 5 bases from V and 8 bases from J, with 9 bases in between. Germline V gene sequence: CDR1 GTSNPN, CDR2 SVGIG (reference sequence). This CDR3 is 11 amino acids long. The CDR3 nucleotides read TGTGCCTGGGCGGGTGGAGAAAAACTGTTTTTT. It yields the protein CAWAGGEKLFF.

The J gene is TRBJ2-7, the V gene TRBV30; 12 nucleotides align to TRBD1. CDR3 size: 15 residues. V lost 3 bases and J lost 2; bases outside the gene matches: 5. Germline CDR1 and CDR2: GTSNPN and SVGIG (reference sequence). The CDR3 nucleotides read TGTGCCTGGAGCCTGGGACAGGGGGCTACCTACGAGCAGTACTTC. Amino acid sequence: CAWSLGQGATYEQYF.

V gene TRBV7-2 combines with J gene TRBJ1-6, with 10 bases identical to TRBD1. The CDR3 has 15 residues. The germline V gene has CDR1 SGHTA and CDR2 FQGNSA. Trimming cost V 5 bases and J 6 bases; bases outside gene matches: 4. This CDR3 is CASSSWTGGNSPLHF. CDR3 bases: TGTGCCAGCAGCAGCTGGACAGGGGGTAATTCACCCCTCCACTTT.

Concerning this clone itself: The sample holds other DNA sequences that translate to the same CDR3. The chain couples TRBV9 to TRBJ2-3; D not resolved. The CDR3 consists of 12 residues. V gave up 3 bases and J gave up 0 bases, with 2 bases separating them. In germline, CDR1 is SGDLS, CDR2 YYNGEE. The CDR3 spells CASSASTDTQYF. In nucleotides, the CDR3 is TGTGCCAGCAGCGCTAGCACAGATACGCAGTATTTT.